The T cell receptor (beta chain) under discussion was sequenced for a study of cytomegalovirus exposure and HLA in healthy donors. PCR employed 60 Vbeta and 13 Jbeta primers. Profiling relied on immunoSEQ multiplex PCR, and the TCRdb table lists in-frame clones only, not all of them. The sample yields under 100,000 clones, 60% to 85% seen once. This TCR was sampled from a man aged 18-30 years in good health and CMV-seropositive. Sequences were obtained from PBMCs.

DNA of the CDR3: TGTGCCAGCAGCTTCGACAGGAACACTGAAGCTTTCTTT. It specifies CASSFDRNTEAFF. The chain recombines TRBV6-6 with TRBJ1-1; TRBD1 is a possible D gene (5 bases). The germline gives CDR1 MNHNY, CDR2 SVGAGI (reference sequence). This CDR3 is 13 amino acids long. V gave up 6 bases and J gave up 1 base, with 9 bases separating them.